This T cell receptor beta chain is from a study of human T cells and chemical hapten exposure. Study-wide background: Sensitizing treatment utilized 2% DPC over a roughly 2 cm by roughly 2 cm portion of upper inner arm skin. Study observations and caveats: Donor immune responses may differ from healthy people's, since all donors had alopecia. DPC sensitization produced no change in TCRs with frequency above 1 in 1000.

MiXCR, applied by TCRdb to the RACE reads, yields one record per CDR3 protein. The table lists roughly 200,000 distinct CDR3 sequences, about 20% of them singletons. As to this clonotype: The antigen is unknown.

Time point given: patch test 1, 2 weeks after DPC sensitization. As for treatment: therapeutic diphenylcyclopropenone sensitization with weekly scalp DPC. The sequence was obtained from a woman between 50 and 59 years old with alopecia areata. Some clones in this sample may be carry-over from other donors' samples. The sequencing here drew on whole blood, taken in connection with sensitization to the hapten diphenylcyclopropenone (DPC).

CDR3 bases: TGTGCCAGCAGTTTTAGTTGGGGCATTGAAGCTTTCTTT. This encodes CASSFSWGIEAFF. The chain employs TRBV27 and TRBJ1-1; a weak D match, TRBD1 (5 bases). CDR1 is MNHEY and CDR2 is SMNVEV in the germline V gene (reference sequence). Trimming took off 3 bases at V and 7 bases at J, with 12 bases between the two ends. The CDR3 loop spans 13 amino acids.